This is a list of T cell receptor beta chains from one sample in a study of vaccination and CD4 T cells after COVID-19. These receptors' targets are unknown. TCRdb called the PCR reads again in MiXCR, with one record for every CDR3 protein. The repertoire holds about 25,000 distinct CDR3 sequences, 30% seen once, with around 2.9% in the top ten. This sample comprised CD4+ T cells from blood, cultured in vitro, obtained about 7 months after SARS-CoV-2 vaccination. The origin of the receptors is a human donor who had recovered from COVID-19. The CDR3 runs from the conserved cysteine through the conserved F or W. A D gene is named only where the DNA matches it firmly. Size tells how often a clone was seen (once, few, many) or the class of an expanded clone, and some rows leave it out.

size	V	J	D	CDR3	DNA
-	TRBV28	TRBJ2-7	TRBD1	CASSLTGTGAYEQYF	TGTGCCAGCAGTTTAACCGGGACAGGGGCCTACGAGCAGTACTTC
-	TRBV19	TRBJ2-7	-	CASSMRDGESYEQYF	TGTGCCAGTAGTATGCGGGACGGAGAGAGCTACGAGCAGTACTTC
few	TRBV7-8	TRBJ1-1	-	CASSLNIDRPMNTEAFF	TGTGCCAGCAGCTTAAATATCGACAGACCCATGAACACTGAAGCTTTCTTT
-	TRBV6-2/TRBV6-3	TRBJ1-5	-	CASHRAGENQPQHF	TGTGCCAGCCACAGGGCTGGGGAAAATCAGCCCCAGCATTTT
-	TRBV4-2	TRBJ2-2	TRBD2	CASSQVTSGRNTGELFF	TGTGCCAGCAGCCAAGTGACTAGCGGGAGGAACACCGGGGAGCTGTTTTTT
few	TRBV28	TRBJ1-5	-	CASSFGNAINQPQHF	TGTGCCAGCAGTTTTGGGAACGCGATAAATCAGCCCCAGCATTTT
-	TRBV20-1	TRBJ2-4	TRBD1	CSATGTGDAGNIQYF	TGCAGTGCTACCGGGACAGGGGACGCGGGAAACATTCAGTACTTC
-	TRBV19	TRBJ2-7	-	CASSIRRTSFSYEQYF	TGTGCCAGTAGTATAAGGCGGACATCCTTCTCCTACGAGCAGTACTTC
-	TRBV18	TRBJ2-7	-	CASSPQGGVMDEQYF	TGTGCCAGCTCACCTCAGGGCGGGGTCATGGACGAGCAGTACTTC
few	TRBV28	TRBJ1-5	-	CASSTPTARQPQHF	TGTGCCAGCAGCACGCCTACAGCAAGACAGCCCCAGCATTTT
-	TRBV28	TRBJ2-5	-	CASSFYRRETQYF	TGTGCCAGCAGTTTTTATAGGCGGGAGACCCAGTACTTC
few	TRBV7-2	TRBJ2-5	-	CASSLGGSIETQYF	TGTGCCAGCAGCTTAGGCGGTTCGATAGAGACCCAGTACTTC
-	TRBV6-2/TRBV6-3	TRBJ2-5	-	CASRDTGTADQETQYF	TGTGCCAGCAGAGACACCGGGACGGCCGATCAAGAGACCCAGTACTTC
once	TRBV28	TRBJ2-7	TRBD2	CASSSTSGTRYEQYF	TGTGCCAGCAGCTCAACTAGCGGGACCCGCTACGAGCAGTACTTC
-	TRBV28	TRBJ2-5	TRBD1	CASSGQGWEETRYF	TGTGCCAGCAGTGGACAGGGTTGGGAAGAGACCCGGTACTTC
-	TRBV4-3	TRBJ2-3	TRBD2	CASSQDASGSTDTQYF	TGCGCCAGCAGCCAAGATGCTAGCGGCAGCACAGATACGCAGTATTTT
-	TRBV20-1	TRBJ1-1	TRBD1	CSANTKRQGRWSTEAFF	TGCAGTGCTAACACAAAAAGACAGGGTCGATGGTCCACTGAAGCTTTCTTT
-	TRBV20-1	TRBJ2-7	TRBD2	CSAPGLAETGGQYF	TGCAGTGCTCCCGGACTAGCGGAGACCGGGGGGCAGTACTTC
-	TRBV7-9	TRBJ1-1	-	CASSLEKNTEAFF	TGTGCCAGCAGCTTAGAGAAGAACACTGAAGCTTTCTTT
-	TRBV6-2/TRBV6-3	TRBJ2-3	-	CASSSPTDTQYF	TGTGCCAGCAGTTCCCCCACAGATACGCAGTATTTT
few	TRBV7-7	TRBJ2-5	-	CASSQGGSTETQYF	TGTGCTAGCAGCCAAGGGGGATCAACGGAGACCCAGTACTTC
-	TRBV6-6	TRBJ2-7	-	CASSFRGANPGHEQYF	TGTGCCAGCAGTTTCCGGGGGGCAAACCCGGGACACGAGCAGTACTTC
-	TRBV27	TRBJ2-5	-	CASSLYREETQYF	TGTGCCAGCAGTTTATACCGTGAGGAGACCCAGTACTTC
-	TRBV7-2	TRBJ2-2	TRBD1	CASSFDRVGTGELFF	TGTGCCAGCAGCTTCGACAGGGTAGGGACCGGGGAGCTGTTTTTT
-	TRBV28	TRBJ2-2	TRBD1	CASSAPGQGARDGELFF	TGTGCCAGCAGTGCCCCGGGACAGGGGGCGCGGGACGGGGAGCTGTTTTTT